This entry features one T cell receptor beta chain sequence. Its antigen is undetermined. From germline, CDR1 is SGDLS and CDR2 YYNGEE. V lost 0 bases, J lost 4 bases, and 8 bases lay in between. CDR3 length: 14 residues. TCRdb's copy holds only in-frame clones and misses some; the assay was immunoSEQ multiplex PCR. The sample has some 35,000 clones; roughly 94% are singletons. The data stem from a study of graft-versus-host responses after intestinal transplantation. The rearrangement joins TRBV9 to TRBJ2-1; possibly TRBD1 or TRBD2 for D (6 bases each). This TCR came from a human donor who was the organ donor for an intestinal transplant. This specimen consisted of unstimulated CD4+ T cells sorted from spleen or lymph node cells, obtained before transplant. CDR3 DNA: TGTGCCAGCAGCGTAGCGGGGGCATACAATGAGCAGTTCTTC. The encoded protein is CASSVAGAYNEQFF.